Presented here are 32 T cell receptor beta chains from one specimen sequenced in a study of beta chain features in type 1 diabetes. Antigen specificity for these receptors is unknown. Study results and caveats: In all four CD4+ subsets, TCRB CDR3 length was significantly, moderately reduced in type 1 diabetes.

The authors reverse transcribed all of the isolated RNA, so sequencing captured expressed TCRB transcripts. Profiled with immunoSEQ multiplex PCR; TCRdb holds only in-frame clones, not every one. The sample lists 250,000 to 350,000 clones; approximately 16% were seen once. Sequencing was performed on naive CD4+ T cells from blood. The origin of the receptors is a man between 18 and 29 years old with type 1 diabetes.

There are a few counts of this clone. This chain connects TRBV29-1 to TRBJ1-2; TRBD1 is a possible D gene (5 bases). This CDR3 has 14 residues. V lost 6 bases and J 8 bases, leaving 22 bases between the germline ends. CDR1 and CDR2 from the germline V gene are SQVTM and ANQGSEA. This CDR3 is CSVGHSGQGGGYTF. CDR3 DNA: TGCAGCGTCGGCCATTCGGGTCAGGGTGGAGGCTACACCTTC.

This clone was recorded a few times. The chain joins TRBV7-2 to TRBJ2-7; tentative D call: TRBD2 (7 bases). V gave up 2 bases and J gave up 2 bases, with 16 bases separating them. The CDR3 runs 16 residues. From germline, CDR1 is SGHTA and CDR2 FQGNSA. The CDR3 is CASSLSGGGGTYEQYF. In DNA, the CDR3 is TGTGCCAGCAGCTTATCGGGCGGGGGCGGCACCTACGAGCAGTACTTC.

This rearrangement joins TRBV6-5 to TRBJ2-7, with TRBD2 matching over 7 bases. The CDR3 length is 15 residues. CDR1 MNHEY and CDR2 SVGAGI come from the germline V gene. The V gene end was trimmed by 2 bases and the J gene end by 2 bases; junction bases not matched to a gene: 6. The CDR3 region is CASSYGAGQTYEQYF. The CDR3 DNA sequence: TGTGCCAGCAGTTACGGAGCGGGGCAGACCTACGAGCAGTACTTC.

This clone has only a few counts. This chain uses TRBV9 with TRBJ2-7, with 9 bases matching TRBD1. The CDR3 covers 16 residues. V was clipped by 4 bases and J by 1 base; unmatched bases: 9. Germline-derived CDR1 and CDR2 are SGDLS and YYNGEE. CDR3 loop: CASSLGGTGRSYEQYF. The CDR3 nucleotides are TGTGCCAGCAGCCTCGGGGGGACAGGGAGGTCCTACGAGCAGTACTTC.

The table lists this clone with a count of one. V is TRBV19 and J is TRBJ2-7; no reliable D call. From germline, CDR1 is LNHDA and CDR2 SQIVND (reference sequence). Trimming removed 3 bases from V and 3 bases from J, with 9 bases in between. The CDR3 is made up of 13 amino acids. Written as DNA, the CDR3 is TGTGCCAGTAGTATCGAACAGTACTACGAGCAGTACTTC. As protein: CASSIEQYYEQYF.

Only a few counts were recorded for this clone. This chain connects TRBV29-1 to TRBJ2-5; 8 bases are shared with TRBD1. With 1 base clipped from V and 5 bases from J, the junction kept 12 bases outside the gene matches. In germline, CDR1 is SQVTM, CDR2 ANQGSEA. The CDR3 loop spans 16 amino acids. CDR3 sequence reads: CSVEVGPGQGIETQYF. The CDR3 region has the DNA TGCAGCGTTGAAGTCGGTCCTGGACAGGGCATCGAGACCCAGTACTTC.

This clone was observed a few times. The rearrangement links TRBV4-1 to TRBJ1-5; D may be TRBD1 (5 bases). V was pared by 4 bases and J by 2 bases, with 9 bases between. Germline CDR1 reads MGHRA; CDR2 reads YSYEKL. The CDR3 runs 14 residues. The CDR3 reads CASSLSGGNQPQHF. The CDR3 coding sequence is TGCGCCAGCAGCCTATCGGGGGGCAATCAGCCCCAGCATTTT.

The rearrangement joins TRBV28 to TRBJ1-5, with D tentatively TRBD1 (5 bases). V was cut by 5 bases and J by 6 bases, with 14 bases left in between. From germline, CDR1 is MDHEN and CDR2 SYDVKM. This CDR3 spans 14 amino acids. This CDR3 is CASSPGLEGQPQHF. The CDR3 DNA is TGTGCCAGCAGTCCGGGACTTGAGGGTCAGCCCCAGCATTTT.

J is TRBJ1-2 and V is TRBV7-9, with TRBD1 matching over 8 bases. CDR3 length: 12 amino acids. V trimming: 6 bases; J trimming: 6 bases; junction bases outside the gene matches: 3. Germline lookup yields CDR1 SEHNR and CDR2 FQNEAQ (reference sequence). CDR3 DNA: TGTGCCAGCAGTCTACAGGGGGATGGCTACACCTTC. Amino acid sequence: CASSLQGDGYTF.

This clone came up a few times. The chain recombines TRBV4-1 with TRBJ2-1; 11 bases agree with TRBD2. With V trimmed by 0 bases and J by 5 bases, 12 bases remained unmatched. Looked up from germline, CDR1 is MGHRA and CDR2 is YSYEKL. CDR3 length: 19 residues. CDR3 loop: CASSQERGASGGRNNEQFF. The CDR3 DNA follows: TGCGCCAGCAGCCAAGAGAGAGGGGCTAGCGGGGGGCGTAACAATGAGCAGTTCTTC.

The rearrangement links TRBV7-2 to TRBJ1-1, with D perhaps TRBD1 (5 bases). The germline gives CDR1 SGHTA, CDR2 FQGNSA. The CDR3 is 14 amino acids. V was cut by 2 bases and J by 4 bases, with 11 bases left in between. The CDR3 loop reads CASSLSSGGTEAFF. Here the CDR3 DNA reads TGTGCCAGCAGCTTAAGCTCGGGGGGCACTGAAGCTTTCTTT.

This clone was seen a few times. The same CDR3 can be traced to other DNA sequences in this sample. The CDR3 DNA is TGCGCCAGCAGCTTTGGACTAGCGGACTACAATGAGCAGTTCTTC. Its translation is CASSFGLADYNEQFF. J is TRBJ2-1 and V is TRBV5-1, with TRBD2 matching over 10 bases. The germline V gene encodes CDR1 SGHRS and CDR2 YFSETQ. V was clipped by 2 bases and J by 3 bases; unmatched bases: 2. This CDR3 region has 15 residues. Drawing the rest from reference TRBV5-1 and TRBJ2-1, the complete variable domain is KAGVTQTPRYLIKTRGQQVTLSCSPISGHRSVSWYQQTPGQGLQFLFEYFSETQRNKGNFPGRFSGRQFSNSRSEMNVSTLELGDSALYLCASSFGLADYNEQFFGPGTRLTVL.

The chain is built from TRBV6-5 and TRBJ2-3, with TRBD2 as a possible D gene (6 bases). The V gene's germline CDR1 is MNHEY and CDR2 SVGAGI. V was shortened by 0 bases and J by 5 bases, with 12 bases between the two germline ends. This CDR3 is 15 amino acids long. CDR3 region: CASSYSLLGGDTQYF. DNA of the CDR3: TGTGCCAGCAGTTACTCGCTCTTGGGGGGAGATACGCAGTATTTT.

This clone was seen only a few times. The chain joins TRBV28 to TRBJ2-7, with 8 positions matching TRBD1. Unmatched junction bases numbered 7, after V lost 6 bases and J lost 6 bases. Germline lookup yields CDR1 MDHEN and CDR2 SYDVKM. The CDR3 extends over 13 amino acids. Here the CDR3 DNA reads TGTGCCAGCAGGCAAGACAGGGGAGTCGAGCAGTACTTC. Its protein product is CASRQDRGVEQYF.

This clone was observed a few times. The chain combines TRBV7-2 with TRBJ2-7; D is perhaps TRBD2 (6 bases). Germline assignment: CDR1 SGHTA and CDR2 FQGNSA. The CDR3 has 15 residues. V lost 5 bases and J 0 bases, leaving 14 bases between the germline ends. CDR3 in DNA: TGTGCCAGCAGCCCCCGAAGGGGAGGCTCCTACGAGCAGTACTTC. This codes for CASSPRRGGSYEQYF. The variable domain in full, completed from reference TRBV7-2 and TRBJ2-7, reads GAGVSQSPSNKVTEKGKDVELRCDPISGHTALYWYRQSLGQGLEFLIYFQGNSAPDKSGLPSDRFSAERTGGSVSTLTIQRTQQEDSAVYLCASSPRRGGSYEQYFGPGTRLTVT.

Points on this clone: Other DNA sequences from this sample encode an identical CDR3 as well. The rearrangement uses TRBV29-1 and TRBJ2-5; 8 bases are shared with TRBD1. CDR3 length: 11 amino acids. From germline, CDR1 is SQVTM and CDR2 ANQGSEA. V lost 6 bases to trimming and J lost 5 bases; unmatched junction nucleotides: 2. The CDR3 sequence is CSVRGRETQYF. The CDR3 bases are TGCAGCGTCAGGGGGCGGGAGACCCAGTACTTC.

This clone has more than one count but fewer than ten. The J gene is TRBJ1-2, the V gene TRBV15; D remains unclear. Germline V CDR1 and CDR2: LNHNV, YYDKDF (reference sequence). V shed 0 bases and J shed 6 bases, with 11 bases lying between them. The CDR3 sequence is 14 residues long. For the CDR3, the DNA is TGTGCCACCAGCAGAGATCAAGAGGGAAATGGCTACACCTTC. This gives the protein CATSRDQEGNGYTF.

This clone was recorded a few times. The chain uses TRBV23-1 and TRBJ2-1, with TRBD2 matching 13 bases. TRBV23-1 is given ORF status, its function remaining uncertain. With 4 bases clipped from V and 9 bases from J, the junction kept 15 bases outside the gene matches. CDR3 length: 18 amino acids. CDR3 sequence: CASSPATSGRATGGEQFF. In nucleotides, the CDR3 is TGCGCCAGCAGTCCTGCTACTAGCGGGAGGGCCACAGGCGGTGAGCAGTTCTTC.

The V and J genes are TRBV9 and TRBJ2-3; D is perhaps TRBD1 (5 bases). The CDR3 runs to 13 residues. The ends were cut back, 0 bases at V and 11 bases at J, with 13 bases in the middle. Per germline, CDR1 SGDLS and CDR2 YYNGEE. CDR3 in amino acids: CASSVGADQGQYF. In DNA, the CDR3 is TGTGCCAGCAGCGTAGGGGCGGACCAGGGGCAGTATTTT.

This clone came up a few times. The rearrangement links TRBV30 to TRBJ2-3; 9 bases are a match to TRBD2. V trimming: 3 bases; J trimming: 2 bases; junction bases outside the gene matches: 9. CDR3 length equals 16 residues. The V gene's germline CDR1 is GTSNPN and CDR2 SVGIG (reference sequence). The DNA of the CDR3 is TGTGCCTGGAGGCAGACTAGCGGAACTTACACAGATACGCAGTATTTT. Residues: CAWRQTSGTYTDTQYF. The variable domain in full, completed from reference TRBV30 and TRBJ2-3, reads SQTIHQWPATLVQPVGSPLSLECTVEGTSNPNLYWYRQAAGRGLQLLFYSVGIGQISSEVPQNLSASRPQDRQFILSSKKLLLSDSGFYLCAWRQTSGTYTDTQYFGPGTRLTVL.

The sample holds many counts of this clone. CDR3: CASSQGNRLQETQYF. In nucleotides, the CDR3 is TGCGCCAGCAGTCAAGGCAACAGACTACAAGAGACCCAGTACTTC. The chain combines TRBV23-1 with TRBJ2-5; D is perhaps TRBD2 (5 bases). TRBV23-1 is assigned to the ORF class and has an uncertain function. The V gene lost 2 bases and the J gene lost 2 bases, with 12 bases spanning the gap. The CDR3 loop spans 15 amino acids.

This clone was picked up a small number of times. The V call is TRBV30, the J call TRBJ2-7, with D possibly being TRBD2 (6 bases). Germline V gene data show CDR1 as GTSNPN and CDR2 as SVGIG (reference sequence). The CDR3 consists of 12 residues. Trimming took off 6 bases at V and 7 bases at J, with 16 bases between the two ends. The CDR3 region is CACSGTFREQYF. The CDR3 coding sequence is TGTGCCTGTTCAGGGACTTTCAGGGAGCAGTACTTC. Full variable domain (outside the CDR3, taken from reference TRBV30 and TRBJ2-7): SQTIHQWPATLVQPVGSPLSLECTVEGTSNPNLYWYRQAAGRGLQLLFYSVGIGQISSEVPQNLSASRPQDRQFILSSKKLLLSDSGFYLCACSGTFREQYFGPGTRLTVT.

The chain carries TRBV30 and TRBJ2-3; 9 positions agree with TRBD1. With V trimmed by 8 bases and J by 0 bases, 0 bases remained unmatched. The CDR3 is 12 amino acids. CDR1 and CDR2 (germline): GTSNPN, SVGIG (reference sequence). The CDR3 reads CAGQGSTDTQYF. The DNA of the CDR3 is TGTGCCGGACAGGGGAGCACAGATACGCAGTATTTT.

The CDR3 region has the DNA TGTGCCAGCAGTTACCGGGACTTGGACCAAGAGACCCAGTACTTC. This sequence encodes CASSYRDLDQETQYF. This chain connects TRBV28 to TRBJ2-5, with D perhaps TRBD2 (6 bases). This CDR3 contains 15 residues. Trimming shortened V by 4 bases and J by 0 bases, and 12 bases separated the two germline ends. CDR1 and CDR2 from the germline V gene are MDHEN and SYDVKM.

This chain connects TRBV7-2 to TRBJ2-7; D is possibly TRBD1 (5 bases). The germline V gene encodes CDR1 SGHTA and CDR2 FQGNSA. There are 14 residues in the CDR3. The germline V and J ends were trimmed by 1 base and 3 bases, with 10 bases remaining between them. CDR3 sequence: CASSLVVRDYEQYF. CDR3 bases: TGTGCCAGCAGCTTAGTGGTCAGGGACTACGAGCAGTACTTC.

The sample holds a few counts of this clone. The rearrangement joins TRBV7-2 to TRBJ1-1; D unresolved. From germline, CDR1 is SGHTA and CDR2 FQGNSA. V lost 4 bases and J 1 base, leaving 13 bases between the germline ends. The CDR3 consists of 15 residues. The CDR3 reads CASSSRWAPNTEAFF. CDR3 sequence (DNA): TGTGCCAGCAGCTCGAGATGGGCGCCGAACACTGAAGCTTTCTTT.

This clone was detected a few times. The genes are TRBV18 and TRBJ2-1; D is uncertain. Trimming left V 2 bases short and J 8 bases short, with 13 bases between. The CDR3 totals 14 residues. CDR1 and CDR2 from the germline V gene are KGHSH and LQKENI. The CDR3 DNA reads as TGTGCCAGCTCACCAGTATACAGTTCCGATGAGCAGTTCTTC. Translated, it gives CASSPVYSSDEQFF.

This clone appeared a few times. This sequence joins TRBV18 and TRBJ2-3; unclear D gene. V gave up 1 base and J gave up 6 bases, with 5 bases separating them. The CDR3 has 12 amino acids. Germline assignment: CDR1 KGHSH and CDR2 LQKENI. The CDR3 bases are TGTGCCAGCTCACCACTGAGGGATACGCAGTATTTT. It specifies CASSPLRDTQYF.

The table lists this clone with a few counts. J is TRBJ1-3 and V is TRBV30; D is possibly TRBD1 (5 bases). CDR1 and CDR2 (germline): GTSNPN, SVGIG (reference sequence). V was pared by 5 bases and J by 0 bases, with 11 bases between. CDR3 length equals 14 residues. CDR3 bases: TGTGCCTGGTCAGGGCACCCCTCTGGAAACACCATATATTTT. The encoded protein is CAWSGHPSGNTIYF.

This clone was seen a handful of times. The V and J genes are TRBV7-2 and TRBJ2-7, with 8 positions matching TRBD2. The CDR3 is 16 residues long. Trimming cost V 1 base and J 6 bases; bases outside gene matches: 11. Germline assignment: CDR1 SGHTA and CDR2 FQGNSA. The CDR3 here is CASSLVAPAGVSEQYF. DNA for the CDR3: TGTGCCAGCAGCTTAGTCGCGCCAGCGGGAGTCTCCGAGCAGTACTTC.

This chain uses TRBV9 with TRBJ2-1, with 11 bases lining up with TRBD2. Trimming cost V 4 bases and J 4 bases; bases outside gene matches: 16. The CDR3 loop spans 19 amino acids. Germline V CDR1 and CDR2: SGDLS, YYNGEE. CDR3 coding DNA: TGTGCCAGCAGCCACCCGCCCGGTGCGACTAGCGGGGATTACAATGAGCAGTTCTTC. Amino acids: CASSHPPGATSGDYNEQFF.

The chain has TRBV5-6 and TRBJ2-3; weak D call: TRBD2 (6 bases). Germline CDR1 is SGHDT and CDR2 is YYEEEE. V lost 1 base and J 9 bases, leaving 15 bases between the germline ends. The CDR3 has 14 amino acids. The DNA of the CDR3 is TGTGCCAGCAGCTTGTGGGGGACGGAGGGGACGCAGTATTTT. Translation gives CASSLWGTEGTQYF.